This is a list of T cell receptor beta chains from one sample in a study of cytomegalovirus exposure and HLA in healthy donors. The table came from immunoSEQ multiplex PCR; TCRdb's copy has only in-frame clones and leaves some out. Of more than 110,000 clones in the sample, 94% were seen once. Sequencing was done on a sample of PBMCs. The receptors shown here come from a man in his late teens or twenties in good health and CMV-seropositive. Both conserved end residues are part of each CDR3. Fields, in order: J gene, D gene, CDR3 length, V gene, clone size, CDR3 DNA, CDR3 protein. A D gene is named only where the DNA matches it firmly. Clone size is given for some rows only: seen once, a few or many times, or a class if the clone is expanded.

j_gene: TRBJ2-7
d_gene: .
len: 15
v_gene: TRBV5-1
abundance: .
CDR3nt: TGCGCCAGCAGCTTGGTGACCCAGGGGGAGGTCGAGCAGTACTTC
CDR3aa: CASSLVTQGEVEQYF

j_gene: TRBJ1-1
d_gene: TRBD1
len: 14
v_gene: TRBV2
abundance: .
CDR3nt: TGTGCCAGCAGGCGGGACAGGGGGCAAACTGAAGCTTTCTTT
CDR3aa: CASRRDRGQTEAFF

j_gene: TRBJ1-2
d_gene: .
len: 12
v_gene: TRBV28
abundance: .
CDR3nt: TGTGCCAGCAGTTTTCGCGGGGGTGGCTACACCTTC
CDR3aa: CASSFRGGGYTF

j_gene: TRBJ2-7
d_gene: .
len: 16
v_gene: TRBV4-1
abundance: .
CDR3nt: TGCGCCAGCAGCCAAACAGACAGGACTTATCCCTACGAGCAGTACTTC
CDR3aa: CASSQTDRTYPYEQYF

j_gene: TRBJ2-5
d_gene: TRBD1
len: 14
v_gene: TRBV6-5
abundance: .
CDR3nt: TGTGCCAGCGGACGGACAGGATTCCAAGAGACCCAGTACTTC
CDR3aa: CASGRTGFQETQYF

j_gene: TRBJ1-6
d_gene: TRBD1
len: 16
v_gene: TRBV7-6
abundance: .
CDR3nt: TGTGCCAGCAGCCCCTTGACAGGGATGTCGACTTCACCCCTCCACTTT
CDR3aa: CASSPLTGMSTSPLHF

j_gene: TRBJ2-7
d_gene: TRBD1
len: 14
v_gene: TRBV5-1
abundance: once
CDR3nt: TGCGCCAGCAGCACTGGACAGGGGAGAGAGGAGCAGTACTTC
CDR3aa: CASSTGQGREEQYF

j_gene: TRBJ2-7
d_gene: TRBD1
len: 12
v_gene: TRBV10-2
abundance: .
CDR3nt: TGCGCCAGCACGGGACAGGGTAACGAGCAGTACTTC
CDR3aa: CASTGQGNEQYF

j_gene: TRBJ2-4
d_gene: TRBD1
len: 15
v_gene: TRBV2
abundance: .
CDR3nt: TGTGCCAGCAGTGTAAACAGGGGGCATTGGGGCATTCAGTACTTC
CDR3aa: CASSVNRGHWGIQYF

j_gene: TRBJ1-1
d_gene: TRBD1
len: 14
v_gene: TRBV29-1
abundance: few
CDR3nt: TGCAGCGCGTCCCGGGACAGGGAGAACACTGAAGCTTTCTTT
CDR3aa: CSASRDRENTEAFF

j_gene: TRBJ2-7
d_gene: .
len: 14
v_gene: TRBV4-2
abundance: .
CDR3nt: TGTGCCAGCAGCCCAGAACACCGCTCCTACGAGCAGTACTTC
CDR3aa: CASSPEHRSYEQYF